This passage covers 2 T cell receptor delta chains from one sample sequenced in a study of gamma-delta T cells after stem cell transplantation (dated by TCRdb to the mid-2010s). Library prep was done by RT-PCR. Sequencing relied on an Illumina MiSeq. TCRdb reprocessed the public data with the CATT caller; entries with the same nucleotide sequence were combined afterwards. For this sample there are about 1,400 delta-chain clones; 35% to 55% appear just once. The ten largest clonotypes hold more than 35% of the sample. Source material: gamma-delta T cells. These TCRs come from a human donor. It is not recorded whose cells these are; they may come from a transplant donor.

The rearrangement joins TRDV2 to TRDJ1, with TRDD3 as a possible D gene (5 bases). Looked up from germline, CDR1 is GEAIGNYY and CDR2 is EKD. Trimming stripped 0 bases from V and 11 bases from J, with 24 bases between. The CDR3 is 16 amino acids. The CDR3 spells CACDTVVPGVERKLIF. The DNA for the CDR3 is TGTGCCTGTGACACCGTGGTTCCGGGGGTAGAGAGGAAGCTCATCTTT.

This chain joins TRDV2 and TRDJ2; 13 positions match TRDD3. In germline, CDR1 is GEAIGNYY, CDR2 EKD. The CDR3 spans 17 residues. After removal of 0 bases from V and 14 bases from J, the junction contained 14 bases not matched to a gene. CDR3 bases: TGTGCCTGTGACACCCTCACTGGGGGATACGGGGCAGGACAGCTCTTCTTT. This codes for CACDTLTGGYGAGQLFF.